This T cell receptor beta chain was recorded in a study of blood T cell repertoires in COVID-19. Data came from immunoSEQ multiplex PCR; TCRdb stores just in-frame clones and leaves some out. The repertoire consists of 270,000 or so clones, with 83% occurring once and the leading ten covering around 10%. The CDR3 totals 16 residues. Germline CDR1 reads KGHSH; CDR2 reads LQKENI. With 3 bases removed from V and 4 bases from J, the gap between germline ends came to 15 bases. Sequenced sample: peripheral blood. This TCR derives from a woman aged 50 to 60 who had recovered from COVID-19. V and J are TRBV18 and TRBJ2-2; TRBD2 is a possible D gene (6 bases). This chain's CDR3 is CASSPRDRGPTGELFF. The CDR3 DNA reads TGTGCCAGCTCACCGCGGGACCGGGGCCCCACCGGGGAGCTGTTTTTT.